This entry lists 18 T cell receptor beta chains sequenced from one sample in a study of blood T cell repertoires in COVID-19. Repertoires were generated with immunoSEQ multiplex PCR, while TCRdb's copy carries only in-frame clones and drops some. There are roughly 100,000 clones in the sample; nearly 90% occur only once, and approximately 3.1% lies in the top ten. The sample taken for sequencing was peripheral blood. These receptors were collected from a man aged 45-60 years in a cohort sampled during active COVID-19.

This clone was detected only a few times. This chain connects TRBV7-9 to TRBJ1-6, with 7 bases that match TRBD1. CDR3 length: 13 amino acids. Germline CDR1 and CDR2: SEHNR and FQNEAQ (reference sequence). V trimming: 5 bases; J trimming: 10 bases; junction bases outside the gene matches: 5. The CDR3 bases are TGTGCCAGCAGCGAAGACAGGGAATCACCCCTCCACTTT. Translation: CASSEDRESPLHF.

CDR3 amino acids: CATKGEGRTGELFF. For the CDR3, the DNA is TGTGCCACGAAAGGGGAGGGGAGGACCGGGGAGCTGTTTTTT. The chain employs TRBV10-3 and TRBJ2-2; TRBD2 aligns across 7 bases. CDR3 length equals 14 residues. The V segment lost 10 bases and the J segment 5 bases; nucleotides outside the gene matches: 10. CDR1 ENHRY and CDR2 SYGVKD come from the germline V gene.

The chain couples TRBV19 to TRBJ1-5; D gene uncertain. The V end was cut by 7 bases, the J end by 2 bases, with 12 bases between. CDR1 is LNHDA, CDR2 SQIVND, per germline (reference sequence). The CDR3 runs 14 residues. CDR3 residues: CASTREIGNQPQHF. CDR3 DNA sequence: TGTGCCAGTACGAGGGAGATAGGCAATCAGCCCCAGCATTTT.

The CDR3 DNA follows: TGTGCCAGCGCTGGCCGCGGGGTGCCCGGGGAGACCCAGTACTTC. It encodes CASAGRGVPGETQYF. This chain links TRBV9 with TRBJ2-5; possible D gene TRBD2, 6 bases. CDR1 is SGDLS and CDR2 is YYNGEE in the germline V gene. This CDR3 comprises 15 residues. V dropped 7 bases and J dropped 5 bases, with 21 bases sitting between them.

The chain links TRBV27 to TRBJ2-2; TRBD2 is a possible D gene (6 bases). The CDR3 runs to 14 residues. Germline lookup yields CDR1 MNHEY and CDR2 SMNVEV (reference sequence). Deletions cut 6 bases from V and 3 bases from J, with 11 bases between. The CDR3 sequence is CASRAGSYTGELFF. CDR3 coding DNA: TGTGCCAGCAGGGCGGGGTCTTACACCGGGGAGCTGTTTTTT.

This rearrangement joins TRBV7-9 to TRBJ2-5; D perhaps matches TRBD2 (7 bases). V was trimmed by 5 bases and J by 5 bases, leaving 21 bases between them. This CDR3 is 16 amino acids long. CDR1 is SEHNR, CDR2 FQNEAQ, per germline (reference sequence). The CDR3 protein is CASSAKGGLVAETQYF. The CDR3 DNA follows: TGTGCCAGCAGCGCGAAGGGGGGGTTGGTTGCGGAGACCCAGTACTTC.

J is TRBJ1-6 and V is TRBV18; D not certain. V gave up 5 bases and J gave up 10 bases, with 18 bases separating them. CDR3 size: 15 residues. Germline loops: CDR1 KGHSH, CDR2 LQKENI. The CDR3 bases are TGTGCCAGCTCAACCCGGCGGCATAATGGGTCACCCCTCCACTTT. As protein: CASSTRRHNGSPLHF. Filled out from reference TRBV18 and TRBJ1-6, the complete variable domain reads NAGVMQNPRHLVRRRGQEARLRCSPMKGHSHVYWYRQLPEEGLKFMVYLQKENIIDESGMPKERFSAEFPKEGPSILRIQQVVRGDSAAYFCASSTRRHNGSPLHFGNGTRLTVT.

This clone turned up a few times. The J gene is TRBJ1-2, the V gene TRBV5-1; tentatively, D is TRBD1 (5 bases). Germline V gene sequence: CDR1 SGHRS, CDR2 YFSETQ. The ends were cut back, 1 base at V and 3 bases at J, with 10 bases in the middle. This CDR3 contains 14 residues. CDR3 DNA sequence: TGCGCCAGCAGCTTGTTAGGCAGGGACTATGGCTACACCTTC. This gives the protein CASSLLGRDYGYTF.

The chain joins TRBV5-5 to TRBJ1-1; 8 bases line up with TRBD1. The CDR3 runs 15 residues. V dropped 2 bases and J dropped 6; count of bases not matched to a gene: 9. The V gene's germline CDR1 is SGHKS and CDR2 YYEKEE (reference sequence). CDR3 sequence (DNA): TGTGCCAGCAGCTTAACCGACAGGGGTGCTTCTGAAGCTTTCTTT. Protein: CASSLTDRGASEAFF.

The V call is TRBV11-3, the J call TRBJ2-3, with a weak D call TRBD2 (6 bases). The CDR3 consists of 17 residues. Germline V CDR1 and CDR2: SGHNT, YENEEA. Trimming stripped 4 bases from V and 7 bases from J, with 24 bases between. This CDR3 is CASSSPAGSGTYNTQYF. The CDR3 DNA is TGTGCCAGCAGCTCCCCCGCCGGGTCCGGGACTTACAATACGCAGTATTTT.

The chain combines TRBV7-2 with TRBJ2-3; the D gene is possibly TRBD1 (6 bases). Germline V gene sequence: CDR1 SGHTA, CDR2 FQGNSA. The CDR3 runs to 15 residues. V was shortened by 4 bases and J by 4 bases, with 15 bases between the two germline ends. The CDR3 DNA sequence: TGTGCCAGCAGCTCACAGACAGGTAGTGCAGATACGCAGTATTTT. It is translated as CASSSQTGSADTQYF.

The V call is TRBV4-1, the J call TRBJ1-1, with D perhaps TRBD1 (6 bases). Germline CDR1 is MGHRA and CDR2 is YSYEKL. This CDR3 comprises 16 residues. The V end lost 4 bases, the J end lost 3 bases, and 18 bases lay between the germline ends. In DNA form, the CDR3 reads TGCGCCAGCAGCCTCCGGACAGACCCAAGGGACACTGAAGCTTTCTTT. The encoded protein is CASSLRTDPRDTEAFF.

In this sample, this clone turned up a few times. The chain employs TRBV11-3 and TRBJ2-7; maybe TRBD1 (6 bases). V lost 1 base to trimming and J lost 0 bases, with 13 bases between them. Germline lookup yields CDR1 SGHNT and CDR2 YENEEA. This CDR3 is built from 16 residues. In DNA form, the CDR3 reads TGTGCCAGCAGCTTAGTAGGACAGATTAACTCCTACGAGCAGTACTTC. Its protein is CASSLVGQINSYEQYF.

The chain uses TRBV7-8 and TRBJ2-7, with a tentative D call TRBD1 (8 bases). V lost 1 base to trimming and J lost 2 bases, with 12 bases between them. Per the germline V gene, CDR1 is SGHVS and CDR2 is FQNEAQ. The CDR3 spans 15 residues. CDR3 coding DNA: TGTGCCAGCAGCTTAGGGACAGGGACTACCTACGAGCAGTACTTC. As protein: CASSLGTGTTYEQYF.

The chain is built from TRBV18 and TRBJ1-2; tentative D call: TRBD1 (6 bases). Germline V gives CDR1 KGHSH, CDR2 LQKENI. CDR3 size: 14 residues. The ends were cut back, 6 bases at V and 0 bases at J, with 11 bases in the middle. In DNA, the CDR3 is TGTGCCAGCTCTATTCGACAGGCTAACTATGGCTACACCTTC. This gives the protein CASSIRQANYGYTF.

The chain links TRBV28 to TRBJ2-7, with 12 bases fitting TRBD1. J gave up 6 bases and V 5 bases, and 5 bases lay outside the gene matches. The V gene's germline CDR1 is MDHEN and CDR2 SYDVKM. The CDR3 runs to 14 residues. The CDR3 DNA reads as TGTGCCAGCAGTACGGGACAGGGGGCCGGCGAGCAGTACGTC. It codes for CASSTGQGAGEQYV.

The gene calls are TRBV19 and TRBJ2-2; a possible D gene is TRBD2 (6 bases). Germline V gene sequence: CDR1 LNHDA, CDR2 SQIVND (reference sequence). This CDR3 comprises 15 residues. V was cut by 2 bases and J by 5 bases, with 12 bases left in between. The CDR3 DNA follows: TGTGCCAGTAGTATAAGAGGCGGGGAAACCGGGGAGCTGTTTTTT. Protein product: CASSIRGGETGELFF.

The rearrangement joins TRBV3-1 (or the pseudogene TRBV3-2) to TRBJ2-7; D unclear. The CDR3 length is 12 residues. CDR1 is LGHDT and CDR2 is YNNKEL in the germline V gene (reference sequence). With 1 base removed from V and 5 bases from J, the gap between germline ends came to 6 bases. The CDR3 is CASSQGLDEQYV. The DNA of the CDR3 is TGTGCCAGCAGCCAAGGGCTCGACGAGCAGTACGTC.